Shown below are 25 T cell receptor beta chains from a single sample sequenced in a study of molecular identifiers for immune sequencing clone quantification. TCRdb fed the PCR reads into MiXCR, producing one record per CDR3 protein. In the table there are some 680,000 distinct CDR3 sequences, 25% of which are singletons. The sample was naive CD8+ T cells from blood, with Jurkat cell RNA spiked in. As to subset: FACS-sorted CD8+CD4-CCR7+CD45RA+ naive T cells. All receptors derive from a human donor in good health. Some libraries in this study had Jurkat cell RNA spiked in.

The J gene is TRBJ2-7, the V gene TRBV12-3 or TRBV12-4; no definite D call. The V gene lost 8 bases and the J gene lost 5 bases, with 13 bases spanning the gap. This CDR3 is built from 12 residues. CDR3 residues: CASGQESHEQYF. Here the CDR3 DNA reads TGTGCCAGCGGGCAGGAATCCCACGAGCAGTACTTC.

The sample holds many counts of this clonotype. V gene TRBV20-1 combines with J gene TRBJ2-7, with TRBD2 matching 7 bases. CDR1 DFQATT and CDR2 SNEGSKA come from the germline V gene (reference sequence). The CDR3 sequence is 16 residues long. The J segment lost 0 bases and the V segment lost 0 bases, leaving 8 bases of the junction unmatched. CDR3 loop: CSARDTLAQSSYEQYF. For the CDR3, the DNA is TGCAGTGCTAGAGATACACTAGCGCAAAGCTCCTACGAGCAGTACTTC.

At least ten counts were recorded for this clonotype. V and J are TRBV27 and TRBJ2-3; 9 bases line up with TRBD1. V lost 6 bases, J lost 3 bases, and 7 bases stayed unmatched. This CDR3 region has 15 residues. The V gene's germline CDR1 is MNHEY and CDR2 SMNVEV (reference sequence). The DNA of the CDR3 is TGTGCCAGCAGACCGGGGACAGGGAGGACAGATACGCAGTATTTT. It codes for CASRPGTGRTDTQYF.

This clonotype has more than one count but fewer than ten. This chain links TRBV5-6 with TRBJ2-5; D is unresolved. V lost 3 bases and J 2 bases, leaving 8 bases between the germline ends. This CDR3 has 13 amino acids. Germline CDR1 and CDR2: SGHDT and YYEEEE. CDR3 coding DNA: TGTGCCAGCAGCTGGAACGGGCAAGAGACCCAGTACTTC. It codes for CASSWNGQETQYF.

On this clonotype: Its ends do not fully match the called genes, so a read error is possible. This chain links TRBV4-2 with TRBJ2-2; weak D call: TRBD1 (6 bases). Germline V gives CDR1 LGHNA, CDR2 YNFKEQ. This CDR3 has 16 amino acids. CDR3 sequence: CASSPPGHTNTGEPFF. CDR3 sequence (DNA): TGTGCCAGCAGCCCACCGGGACATACGAACACCGGGGAGCCGTTTTTT.

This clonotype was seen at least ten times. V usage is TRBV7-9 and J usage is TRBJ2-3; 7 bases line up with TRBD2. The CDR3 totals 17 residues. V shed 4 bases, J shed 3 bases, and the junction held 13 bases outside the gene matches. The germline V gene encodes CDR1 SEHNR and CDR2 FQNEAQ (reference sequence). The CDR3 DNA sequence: TGTGCCAGCAGCTCCGGTGTAGGTCTAGCGGAGACAGATACGCAGTATTTT. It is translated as CASSSGVGLAETDTQYF. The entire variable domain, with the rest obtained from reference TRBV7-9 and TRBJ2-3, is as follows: DTGVSQNPRHKITKRGQNVTFRCDPISEHNRLYWYRQTLGQGPEFLTYFQNEAQLEKSRLLSDRFSAERPKGSFSTLEIQRTEQGDSAMYLCASSSGVGLAETDTQYFGPGTRLTVL.

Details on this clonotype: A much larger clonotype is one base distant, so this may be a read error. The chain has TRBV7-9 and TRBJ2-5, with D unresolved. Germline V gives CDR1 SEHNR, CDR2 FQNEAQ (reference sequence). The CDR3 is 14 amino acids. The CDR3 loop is CASSIAGDHRTQYF. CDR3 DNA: TGTGCCAGCAGCATAGCCGGCGACCACCGAACCCAGTACTTC.

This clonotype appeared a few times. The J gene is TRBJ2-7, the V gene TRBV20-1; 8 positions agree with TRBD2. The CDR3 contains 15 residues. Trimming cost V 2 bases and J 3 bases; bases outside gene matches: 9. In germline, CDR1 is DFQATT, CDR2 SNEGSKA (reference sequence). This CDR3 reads CSARWSRGGHYEQYF. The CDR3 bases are TGCAGTGCTAGATGGTCCCGGGGGGGCCACTACGAGCAGTACTTC.

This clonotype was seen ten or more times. DNA for the CDR3: TGTGCCACCAGTTTTAGCAGCACAGATACGCAGTATTTT. As protein: CATSFSSTDTQYF. V is TRBV24-1 and J is TRBJ2-3, with D uncertain. Trimming cost V 6 bases and J 0 bases, with 6 bases left between them. The CDR3 runs to 13 residues. Germline V gene data show CDR1 as KGHDR and CDR2 as SFDVKD.

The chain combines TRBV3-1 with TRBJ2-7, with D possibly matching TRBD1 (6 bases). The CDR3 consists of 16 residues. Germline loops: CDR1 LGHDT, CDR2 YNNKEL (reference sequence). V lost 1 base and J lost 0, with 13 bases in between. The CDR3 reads CASSQVGGQHSYEQYF. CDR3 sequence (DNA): TGTGCCAGCAGCCAAGTGGGCGGACAGCACTCCTACGAGCAGTACTTC.

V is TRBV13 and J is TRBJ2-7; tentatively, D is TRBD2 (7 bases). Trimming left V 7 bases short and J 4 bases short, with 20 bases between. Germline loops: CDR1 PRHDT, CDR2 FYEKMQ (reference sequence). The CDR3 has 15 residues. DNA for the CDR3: TGTGCCAGCACCTACCTAAAGGGGGGGCATTACGAGCAGTACTTC. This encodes CASTYLKGGHYEQYF.

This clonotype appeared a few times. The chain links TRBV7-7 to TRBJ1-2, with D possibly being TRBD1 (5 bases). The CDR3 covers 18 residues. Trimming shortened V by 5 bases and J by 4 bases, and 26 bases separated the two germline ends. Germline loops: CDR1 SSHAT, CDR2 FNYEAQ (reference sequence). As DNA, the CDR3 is TGTGCCAGCAGCCCGGAGGGGTTGCGCGGGTGTCCGACCTATGGCTACACCTTC. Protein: CASSPEGLRGCPTYGYTF.

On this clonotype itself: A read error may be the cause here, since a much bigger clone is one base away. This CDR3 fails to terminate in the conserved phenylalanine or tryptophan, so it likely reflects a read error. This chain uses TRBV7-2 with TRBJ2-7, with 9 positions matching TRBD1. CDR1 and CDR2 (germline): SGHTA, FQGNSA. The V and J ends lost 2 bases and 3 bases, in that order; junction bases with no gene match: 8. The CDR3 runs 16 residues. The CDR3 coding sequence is TGTGCCAGCAGCTTACACGGGGGACAGGGTGTCTACGAGCAGTACCTC. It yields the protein CASSLHGGQGVYEQYL.

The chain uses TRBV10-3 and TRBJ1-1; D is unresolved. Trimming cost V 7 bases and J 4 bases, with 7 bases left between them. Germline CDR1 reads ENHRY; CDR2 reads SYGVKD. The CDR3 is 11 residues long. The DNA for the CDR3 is TGTGCCATCAATAGCGGCACTGAAGCTTTCTTT. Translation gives CAINSGTEAFF.

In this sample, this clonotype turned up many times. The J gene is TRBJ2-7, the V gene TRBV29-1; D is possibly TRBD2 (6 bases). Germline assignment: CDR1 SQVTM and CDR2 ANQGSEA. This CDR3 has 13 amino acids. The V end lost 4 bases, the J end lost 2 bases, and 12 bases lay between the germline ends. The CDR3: CSVAPGTAYEQYF. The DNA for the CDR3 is TGCAGCGTTGCCCCGGGGACTGCCTACGAGCAGTACTTC.

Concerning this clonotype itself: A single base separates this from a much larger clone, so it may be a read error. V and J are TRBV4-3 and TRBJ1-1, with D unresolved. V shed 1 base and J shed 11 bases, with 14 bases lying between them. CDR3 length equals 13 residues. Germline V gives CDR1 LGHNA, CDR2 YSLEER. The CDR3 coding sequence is TGCGCCAGCAGCCAAGTTAGGGTCGGGGAGGCTTTCTTT. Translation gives CASSQVRVGEAFF.

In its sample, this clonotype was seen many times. The CDR3 nucleotides read TGTGCCAGCACCTTCCGGGAGAGTAATGAAAAACTGTTTTTT. Protein sequence: CASTFRESNEKLFF. V gene TRBV28 combines with J gene TRBJ1-4, with D unclear. This CDR3 spans 14 amino acids. Deletions cut 7 bases from V and 4 bases from J, with 13 bases between. Germline V gene sequence: CDR1 MDHEN, CDR2 SYDVKM.

The CDR3 protein is CASKGSRWQGGGGYEQYF. CDR3 nucleotides: TGTGCCAGCAAGGGGTCCCGATGGCAGGGCGGGGGAGGCTACGAGCAGTACTTC. The rearrangement links TRBV25-1 to TRBJ2-7; 7 bases agree with TRBD2. The CDR3 sequence is 18 residues long. From germline, CDR1 is MGHDK and CDR2 SYGVNS. V lost 7 bases to trimming and J lost 3 bases; unmatched junction nucleotides: 21.

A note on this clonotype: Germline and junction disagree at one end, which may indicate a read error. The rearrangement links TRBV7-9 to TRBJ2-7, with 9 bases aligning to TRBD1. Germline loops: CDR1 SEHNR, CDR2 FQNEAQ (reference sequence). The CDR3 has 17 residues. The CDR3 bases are TGTGCCAGCAGCATAGCCCCCCGGACAGGGGACTCCTACGAGCAGTACTTC. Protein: CASSIAPRTGDSYEQYF. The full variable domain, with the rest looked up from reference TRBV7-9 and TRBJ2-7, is DTGVSQNPRHKITKRGQNVTFRCDPISEHNRLYWYRQTLGQGPEFLTYFQNEAQLEKSRLLSDRFSAERPKGSFSTLEIQRTEQGDSAMYLCASSIAPRTGDSYEQYFGPGTRLTVT.

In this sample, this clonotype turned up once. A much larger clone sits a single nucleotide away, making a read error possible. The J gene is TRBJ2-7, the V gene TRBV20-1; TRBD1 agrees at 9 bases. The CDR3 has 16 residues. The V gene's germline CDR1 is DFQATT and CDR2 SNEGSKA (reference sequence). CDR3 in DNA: TGCAGTGCTAGAGCATCTTCCGGGACAGGGTCTGACGAGCAGCACTTC. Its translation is CSARASSGTGSDEQHF.

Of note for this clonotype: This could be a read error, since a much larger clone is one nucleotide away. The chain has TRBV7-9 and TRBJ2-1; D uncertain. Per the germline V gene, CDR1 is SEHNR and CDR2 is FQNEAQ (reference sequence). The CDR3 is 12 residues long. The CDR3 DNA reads TGTGTCAGCAGCGCAGATTACAATGAGCAGTTCTTC. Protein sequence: CVSSADYNEQFF.

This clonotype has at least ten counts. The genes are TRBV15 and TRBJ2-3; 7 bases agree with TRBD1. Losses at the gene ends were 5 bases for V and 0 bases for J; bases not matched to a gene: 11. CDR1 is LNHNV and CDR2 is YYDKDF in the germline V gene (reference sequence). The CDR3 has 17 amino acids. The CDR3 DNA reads TGTGCCACCAGCTCCTCCCCCGCGACAGGGAGCACAGATACGCAGTATTTT. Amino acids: CATSSSPATGSTDTQYF.

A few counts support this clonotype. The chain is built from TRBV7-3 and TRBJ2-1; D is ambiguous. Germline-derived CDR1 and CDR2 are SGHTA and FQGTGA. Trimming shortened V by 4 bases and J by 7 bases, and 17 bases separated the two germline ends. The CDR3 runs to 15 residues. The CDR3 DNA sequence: TGTGCCAGCAGCTCCGGCGTGTTAGCTGATAATGAGCAGTTCTTC. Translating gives CASSSGVLADNEQFF. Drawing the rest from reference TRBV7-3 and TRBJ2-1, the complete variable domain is GAGVSQTPSNKVTEKGKYVELRCDPISGHTALYWYRQSLGQGPEFLIYFQGTGAADDSGLPNDRFFAVRPEGSVSTLKIQRTERGDSAVYLCASSSGVLADNEQFFGPGTRLTVL.

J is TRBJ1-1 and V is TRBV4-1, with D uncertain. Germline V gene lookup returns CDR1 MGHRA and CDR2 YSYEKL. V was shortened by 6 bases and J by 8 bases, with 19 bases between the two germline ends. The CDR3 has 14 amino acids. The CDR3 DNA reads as TGCGCCAGCAGGTACGGTGGTCTGAGCACCGAAGCTTTCTTT. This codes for CASRYGGLSTEAFF.

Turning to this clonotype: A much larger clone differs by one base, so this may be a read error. The CDR3 DNA is TGTGTCAGCAGTGAAATCCCCCCCGGGGGCACTGAAGCTTTCTTT. Amino acids: CVSSEIPPGGTEAFF. The chain combines TRBV2 with TRBJ1-1; TRBD1 is a possible D gene (5 bases). This CDR3 comprises 15 residues. CDR1 and CDR2 (germline): SNHLY, FYNNEI. The variable domain in full, completed from reference TRBV2 and TRBJ1-1, reads EPEVTQTPSHQVTQMGQEVILRCVPISNHLYFYWYRQILGQKVEFLVSFYNNEISEKSEIFDDQFSVERPDGSNFTLKIRSTKLEDSAMYFCVSSEIPPGGTEAFFGQGTRLTVV.